What follows are 2 T cell receptor beta chains derived from one specimen sequenced in a study of cytomegalovirus exposure and HLA in healthy donors. The PCR ran on 60 Vbeta and 13 Jbeta primers. This table comes from immunoSEQ multiplex PCR, and its TCRdb copy is limited to in-frame clones, with some not included. The sample holds roughly 92,000 clones; less than 10% are singletons and the top ten take about 2.1%. Sequenced input: PBMCs. All receptors come from a man aged 45-65 years in good health and CMV-seronegative.

The J gene is TRBJ1-4, the V gene TRBV2, with D possibly being TRBD1 (6 bases). Germline V gene sequence: CDR1 SNHLY, CDR2 FYNNEI. Trimming took 4 bases from V and 2 from J, leaving 17 bases between them. The CDR3 spans 17 residues. This CDR3 is CASSGGPGLSTNEKLFF. For the CDR3, the DNA is TGTGCCAGCAGTGGGGGGCCGGGGCTTTCGACTAATGAAAAACTGTTTTTT.

The chain combines TRBV7-2 with TRBJ1-1; possible D gene TRBD1, 6 bases. Deletions cut 2 bases from V and 11 bases from J, with 18 bases between. Germline-derived CDR1 and CDR2 are SGHTA and FQGNSA. CDR3 length: 14 amino acids. Here the CDR3 DNA reads TGTGCCAGCAGCTTATGGGCAGGGGCACAGTGGGCTTTCTTT. Protein sequence: CASSLWAGAQWAFF.